Presented here are 21 T cell receptor beta chains from one specimen sequenced in a study of response to subunit inactivated influenza vaccine. Each CDR3 protein is one row after TCRdb ran MiXCR on the RT-PCR reads. The table lists 150,000 to 200,000 distinct CDR3 sequences, roughly 12% of them singletons. The sample was also reused in another study, on T cells expressing NK-cell markers. From that report: 5'RACE template switching with UMIs generated TCR beta cDNA.

Sample: CD8+ T cells sorted from PBMCs, taken 12 days after vaccination. The receptors originated from a man over 45 who received an inactivated influenza vaccine.

This clonotype was recorded once. This rearrangement joins TRBV20-1 to TRBJ2-1; 9 bases are a match to TRBD2. The J segment lost 7 bases and the V segment lost 1 base, leaving 8 bases of the junction unmatched. Germline lookup yields CDR1 DFQATT and CDR2 SNEGSKA (reference sequence). The CDR3 is 15 residues long. CDR3 DNA: TGCAGTGCTAGAGCTGCGGGAGGGCCGGGGAATGAGCAGTTCTTC. It encodes CSARAAGGPGNEQFF.

The V gene is TRBV6-5, the J gene TRBJ2-5, with TRBD1 matching 7 bases. This CDR3 is 14 amino acids long. CDR1 and CDR2 from the germline V gene are MNHEY and SVGAGI. V was pared by 2 bases and J by 4 bases, with 4 bases of the junction left unmatched. The CDR3 reads CASSYKGGPETQYF. CDR3 nucleotide sequence: TGTGCCAGCAGTTACAAAGGGGGCCCAGAGACCCAGTACTTC.

This clonotype was detected only a few times. The chain carries TRBV6-5 and TRBJ1-2, with 8 bases fitting TRBD1. The V and J ends lost 2 bases and 2 bases, in that order; junction bases with no gene match: 4. The CDR3 consists of 15 residues. CDR1 and CDR2 from the germline V gene are MNHEY and SVGAGI. The CDR3 sequence is CASSYRDRINYGYTF. The CDR3 nucleotides read TGTGCCAGCAGTTACCGGGACAGGATCAACTATGGCTACACCTTC.

There are many counts of this clonotype. The V call is TRBV4-2, the J call TRBJ2-1; 7 bases align to TRBD2. CDR1 and CDR2 (germline): LGHNA, YNFKEQ. V shed 3 bases and J 6 bases; nucleotides not matched to a gene: 11. This CDR3 has 16 residues. CDR3 coding DNA: TGTGCCAGCAGCCAGGCCCAGCGGGGTATCTCCAATGAGCAGTTCTTC. It yields the protein CASSQAQRGISNEQFF.

This clonotype was seen only a few times. The chain combines TRBV7-9 with TRBJ2-3; D is unclear. Germline CDR1 reads SEHNR; CDR2 reads FQNEAQ (reference sequence). This CDR3 has 13 residues. In nucleotides, the CDR3 is TGTGTATCGGTGATTTCTAGCACAGATACGCAGTATTTT. Amino acids: CVSVISSTDTQYF.

This clonotype was seen a handful of times. The V gene is TRBV4-2, the J gene TRBJ2-7, with 8 bases that match TRBD2. Trimming at V came to 4 bases and at J to 4 bases, leaving 9 bases not matched to a gene. The CDR3 totals 15 residues. Looked up from germline, CDR1 is LGHNA and CDR2 is YNFKEQ. The CDR3 DNA reads TGTGCCAGCAGCCTAGAACTCCTAGCGGGTTACGAGCAGTACTTC. It encodes CASSLELLAGYEQYF.

The table lists this clonotype with many counts. The V call is TRBV19, the J call TRBJ2-1; 9 bases agree with TRBD1. Losses at the gene ends were 6 bases for V and 6 bases for J; bases not matched to a gene: 12. CDR3 length equals 16 residues. CDR1 is LNHDA, CDR2 SQIVND, per germline (reference sequence). Written as DNA, the CDR3 is TGTGCCAGTAGCATCGCCGGGACAGGGTCTGGCAATGAGCAGTTCTTC. Amino acids: CASSIAGTGSGNEQFF.

This clonotype was counted many times. The rearrangement links TRBV9 to TRBJ2-5, with 7 bases fitting TRBD1. V lost 4 bases, J lost 4 bases, and 13 bases stayed unmatched. Germline CDR1 reads SGDLS; CDR2 reads YYNGEE. The CDR3 loop spans 16 amino acids. The DNA for the CDR3 is TGTGCCAGCAGCCCTCGACAGGGCACCCAAAGAGAGACCCAGTACTTC. Translation: CASSPRQGTQRETQYF. The full variable domain, its missing parts supplied by reference TRBV9 and TRBJ2-5, is DSGVTQTPKHLITATGQRVTLRCSPRSGDLSVYWYQQSLDQGLQFLIQYYNGEERAKGNILERFSAQQFPDLHSELNLSSLELGDSALYFCASSPRQGTQRETQYFGPGTRLLVL.

This clonotype was observed a handful of times. This chain uses TRBV7-9 with TRBJ2-5; D is possibly TRBD2 (5 bases). The V end was cut by 10 bases, the J end by 5 bases, with 23 bases between. The CDR3 has 15 amino acids. Looked up from germline, CDR1 is SEHNR and CDR2 is FQNEAQ (reference sequence). The CDR3 here is CATTRAQGLQETQYF. CDR3 DNA sequence: TGTGCCACCACTAGGGCCCAAGGTTTGCAGGAGACCCAGTACTTC.

This clonotype was detected many times. The J gene is TRBJ1-5, the V gene TRBV27, with D perhaps TRBD1 (5 bases). CDR1 and CDR2 from the germline V gene are MNHEY and SMNVEV (reference sequence). This CDR3 has 14 residues. V lost 3 bases to trimming and J lost 2 bases, with 8 bases between them. CDR3: CASSLLGGNQPQHF. In DNA form, the CDR3 reads TGTGCCAGCAGTTTGTTGGGGGGCAATCAGCCCCAGCATTTT.

The table lists this clonotype with many counts. As DNA, the CDR3 is TGCAGCGTCGGGGCAGGGACTAGCACAGATACGCAGTATTTT. It translates to CSVGAGTSTDTQYF. The genes are TRBV29-1 and TRBJ2-3, with a weak D call TRBD2 (6 bases). The CDR3 spans 14 residues. Between the trimmed V and J ends, which lost 6 bases and 0 bases, there was a span of 13 bases. The germline CDR1 and CDR2 sequences are SQVTM and ANQGSEA.

This clonotype was observed a few times. The chain employs TRBV3-1 and TRBJ1-6; TRBD1 might be the D (6 bases). CDR1 LGHDT and CDR2 YNNKEL come from the germline V gene (reference sequence). V was clipped by 0 bases and J by 7 bases, with 19 bases between them. There are 18 residues in the CDR3. The CDR3 is CASSQDSVGGLTNSPLHF. The CDR3 DNA sequence: TGTGCCAGCAGCCAAGATTCAGTGGGGGGCCTAACCAATTCACCCCTCCACTTT. Complete variable domain (other parts from reference TRBV3-1 and TRBJ1-6): DTAVSQTPKYLVTQMGNDKSIKCEQNLGHDTMYWYKQDSKKFLKIMFSYNNKELIINETVPNRFSPKSPDKAHLNLHINSLELGDSAVYFCASSQDSVGGLTNSPLHFGNGTRLTVT.

This clonotype turned up a few times. J is TRBJ2-3 and V is TRBV30; D unclear. The CDR3 is 15 amino acids. V lost 0 bases, J lost 3 bases, and 13 bases lay in between. The germline V gene has CDR1 GTSNPN and CDR2 SVGIG (reference sequence). The CDR3 reads CAWSVLTDPTDTQYF. The CDR3 DNA sequence: TGTGCCTGGAGTGTACTGACTGATCCTACAGATACGCAGTATTTT.

The table lists this clonotype with many counts. V is TRBV2 and J is TRBJ2-5; D may be TRBD2 (5 bases). Germline V gene lookup returns CDR1 SNHLY and CDR2 FYNNEI. CDR3 size: 15 residues. The V end lost 2 bases, the J end lost 5 bases, and 15 bases lay between the germline ends. CDR3 in amino acids: CASSEMDFRTETQYF. The CDR3 DNA reads TGTGCCAGCAGTGAAATGGACTTTCGGACGGAGACCCAGTACTTC.

The table lists this clonotype with a few counts. This chain uses TRBV7-6 with TRBJ2-6; D is unclear. In germline, CDR1 is SGHVS, CDR2 FNYEAQ. The germline V and J ends were trimmed by 2 bases and 2 bases, with 13 bases remaining between them. The CDR3 covers 17 residues. As DNA, the CDR3 is TGTGCCAGCAGCTTAAAGCCCTCAGGTACTGGGGCCAACGTCCTGACTTTC. Protein sequence: CASSLKPSGTGANVLTF. The full variable domain, completed using reference TRBV7-6 and TRBJ2-6, is GAGVSQSPRYKVTKRGQDVALRCDPISGHVSLYWYRQALGQGPEFLTYFNYEAQQDKSGLPNDRFSAERPEGSISTLTIQRTEQRDSAMYRCASSLKPSGTGANVLTFGAGSRLTVL.

Only a few counts were recorded for this clonotype. The gene calls are TRBV15 and TRBJ2-2; possibly TRBD1 or TRBD2 for D (5 bases each). CDR1 is LNHNV and CDR2 is YYDKDF in the germline V gene (reference sequence). Trimming stripped 1 base from V and 0 bases from J, with 9 bases between. CDR3 size: 16 residues. This CDR3 is CATSRVGGSNTGELFF. DNA for the CDR3: TGTGCCACCAGCAGAGTTGGGGGTTCGAACACCGGGGAGCTGTTTTTT.

This clonotype was seen more than once but under ten times. The chain recombines TRBV5-1 with TRBJ1-5; D possibly corresponds to TRBD1 (5 bases). The ends were cut back, 0 bases at V and 2 bases at J, with 9 bases in the middle. Germline lookup yields CDR1 SGHRS and CDR2 YFSETQ. CDR3 length: 15 amino acids. CDR3 nucleotides: TGCGCCAGCAGCTTGGAGTCAGGGCGCAATCAGCCCCAGCATTTT. This translates into CASSLESGRNQPQHF.

This clonotype was seen a few times. The chain employs TRBV5-6 and TRBJ2-7, with 9 bases aligning to TRBD1. Germline values: CDR1 SGHDT, CDR2 YYEEEE. The CDR3 loop spans 14 amino acids. The trim removed 2 bases at V and 6 bases at J, leaving 6 bases unmatched. The CDR3 protein is CASSFGTGNPEQYF. Here the CDR3 DNA reads TGTGCCAGCAGCTTTGGGACAGGGAACCCCGAGCAGTACTTC.

The rearrangement links TRBV28 to TRBJ2-7, with D possibly being TRBD1 or TRBD2 (5 bases each). The CDR3 contains 17 residues. The V end was cut by 3 bases, the J end by 0 bases, with 18 bases between. In germline, CDR1 is MDHEN, CDR2 SYDVKM. The CDR3 nucleotides are TGTGCCAGCAGTTTGCCATCCGGGACCACGAGCTCCTACGAGCAGTACTTC. Translation gives CASSLPSGTTSSYEQYF.

CDR3 sequence reads: CAISVGGLNQPQHF. DNA of the CDR3: TGTGCCATCAGTGTGGGGGGCCTCAATCAGCCCCAGCATTTT. The chain carries TRBV10-3 and TRBJ1-5; the D gene is possibly TRBD1 (6 bases). V lost 4 bases and J 3 bases, leaving 10 bases between the germline ends. The CDR3 is 14 amino acids. Germline loops: CDR1 ENHRY, CDR2 SYGVKD.

The CDR3 sequence is CASSVYRSDGYTF. CDR3 DNA sequence: TGTGCCAGCAGCGTCTATAGGTCGGATGGCTACACCTTC. The chain recombines TRBV7-9 with TRBJ1-2; D uncertain. CDR3 size: 13 residues. Germline V gives CDR1 SEHNR, CDR2 FQNEAQ (reference sequence). V was pared by 5 bases and J by 6 bases, with 13 bases between.